This TCR beta chain was profiled in a study of a mutant IDH1 vaccine in newly diagnosed glioma. As for the study in general: Vaccine administration was initiated 4-6 weeks following radiotherapy alone, or with temozolomide cycles. General observations from the study: Patients mounted vaccine-induced immune responses in just over 90% of cases.

As regards this clone: The target antigen is unknown.

This table comes from immunoSEQ multiplex PCR, and its TCRdb copy is limited to in-frame clones, with some not included. The profile covers 40,000 to 50,000 clones, with approximately 80% appearing a single time and roughly a sixth taken by the ten largest. The CDR3 loop spans 12 amino acids. The V gene lost 6 bases and the J gene lost 6 bases, with 13 bases spanning the gap. The germline CDR1 and CDR2 sequences are SGHRS and YFSETQ. The time point denotes: week 47, end of study. Vaccination comprised doses that each held 300 ug of mutant IDH1 20-mer peptide, plus topical imiquimod. During weeks 1, 3, 5, 7, 11, 15, 19 and 23, patients received eight vaccinations.

The chain is built from TRBV5-1 and TRBJ2-7; D possibly corresponds to TRBD2 (7 bases). The receptor was derived from a man between 18 and 35 years old with glioma. Some clones in this sample may be carry-over from other donors' samples. The material sequenced was PBMCs, taken from a glioma patient whose treatment included an IDH1 peptide vaccine. The CDR3, as DNA: TGCGCCAGCACCCACAGGGAGGGCGAGCAGTACTTC. Translation gives CASTHREGEQYF.